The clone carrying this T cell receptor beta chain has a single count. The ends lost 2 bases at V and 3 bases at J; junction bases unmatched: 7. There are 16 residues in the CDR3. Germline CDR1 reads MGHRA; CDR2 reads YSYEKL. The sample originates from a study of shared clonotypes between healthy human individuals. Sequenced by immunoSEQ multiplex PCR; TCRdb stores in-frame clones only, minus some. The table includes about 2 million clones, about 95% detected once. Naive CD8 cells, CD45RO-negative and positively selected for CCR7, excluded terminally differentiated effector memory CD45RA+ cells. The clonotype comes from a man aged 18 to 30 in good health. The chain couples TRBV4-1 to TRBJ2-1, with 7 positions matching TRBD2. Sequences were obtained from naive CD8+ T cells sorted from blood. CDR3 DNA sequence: TGCGCCAGCAGCCAACAAAGCGGGACTGTCTACAATGAGCAGTTCTTC. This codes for CASSQQSGTVYNEQFF.